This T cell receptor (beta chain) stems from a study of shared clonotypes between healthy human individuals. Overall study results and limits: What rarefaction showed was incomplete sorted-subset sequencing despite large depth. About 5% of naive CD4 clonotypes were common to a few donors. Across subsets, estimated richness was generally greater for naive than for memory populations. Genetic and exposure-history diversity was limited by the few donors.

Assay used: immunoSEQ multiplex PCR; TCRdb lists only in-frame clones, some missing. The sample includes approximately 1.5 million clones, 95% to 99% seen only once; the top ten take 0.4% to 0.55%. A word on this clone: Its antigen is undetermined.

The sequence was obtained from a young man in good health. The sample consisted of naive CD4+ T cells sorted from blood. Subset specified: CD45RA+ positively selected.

The CDR3 protein is CASSGQPGLAVLGNEQFF. CDR3 DNA: TGTGCCAGCAGCGGACAGCCGGGACTAGCGGTTCTCGGCAATGAGCAGTTCTTC. The V and J genes are TRBV9 and TRBJ2-1; TRBD2 agrees at 11 bases. The CDR3 runs to 18 residues. Looked up from germline, CDR1 is SGDLS and CDR2 is YYNGEE. Unmatched junction bases numbered 14, after V lost 3 bases and J lost 6 bases. Full variable domain (outside the CDR3, taken from reference TRBV9 and TRBJ2-1): DSGVTQTPKHLITATGQRVTLRCSPRSGDLSVYWYQQSLDQGLQFLIQYYNGEERAKGNILERFSAQQFPDLHSELNLSSLELGDSALYFCASSGQPGLAVLGNEQFFGPGTRLTVL.